This T cell receptor beta chain comes out of a study of regulatory dendritic cells for organ transplantation. Study-wide findings and caveats: Memory T cells were less diverse than naive, with memory CD8+ most oligoclonal. Between individuals, the alloreactive memory CD8+ T cell pool differed considerably. Among resting subsets, memory CD8+ cells contained the most alloreactive clonotypes. Memory CD8+ clonal expansion seemed more limited with regulatory than mature dendritic cells.

About this clone: Its matching antigen is unknown.

Clones were sequenced by immunoSEQ multiplex PCR, and TCRdb holds only the in-frame ones, with some missing. The repertoire has around 11,000 clones, about two thirds of them found once; the top ten carry 0.45% to 0.7%. Germline CDR1 SGHRS, CDR2 YFSETQ. The length of the CDR3 is 15 residues. The germline V and J ends were trimmed by 1 base and 0 bases, with 8 bases remaining between them. Sorted subsets were CFSE-labeled and cultured four to six days with allogeneic dendritic cells. Sequencing was carried out using naive CD4+ T cells from blood cultured with dendritic cells. Subset described: CD45RA+ naive T cells. The sequence derives from a human donor in good health. The chain couples TRBV5-1 to TRBJ2-4; perhaps TRBD1 as D (5 bases). In DNA, the CDR3 is TGCGCCAGCAGCTTGATGCAGGGAGCCAAAAACATTCAGTACTTC. It specifies CASSLMQGAKNIQYF.